A selection of T cell receptor beta chains follows, all from one sample in a study of blood T cell repertoires in COVID-19. TCRdb keeps only in-frame clones here, not all; method: immunoSEQ multiplex PCR. The sample lists about 120,000 clones, about nine tenths occurring once. The sample consisted of peripheral blood. The receptors here all came from a man between 40 and 49 years old with acute or convalescent COVID-19. Each CDR3 is given with its conserved first and last residue.

cdr3_aa j_call v_call
CASTPTQATLEELFF TRBJ2-2 TRBV6-5
CASSHPRTGANEKLFF TRBJ1-4 TRBV19
CASSGRTGRTDTQYF TRBJ2-3 TRBV5-6
CASSLGQTRSTSKPYEQYF TRBJ2-7 TRBV11-2
CASRDRGLVETQYF TRBJ2-5 TRBV5-4
CASSQVRWSTEAFF TRBJ1-1 TRBV4-3
CASSYRPYSAAGRERGYEQYF TRBJ2-7 TRBV6-2/TRBV6-3
CAISERGSYNEQFF TRBJ2-1 TRBV10-3
CATGQGASDGYTF TRBJ1-2 TRBV10-3
CASGNTSPGELFF TRBJ2-2 TRBV11-3
CSVGLYGGGETQYF TRBJ2-5 TRBV29-1
CASSPKAGMTYNEQFF TRBJ2-1 TRBV18
CASSRDRSEAFF TRBJ1-1 TRBV5-1
CAWTGFLVGEQYF TRBJ2-7 TRBV30
CASSWDTMNTEAFF TRBJ1-1 TRBV19
CASSATGVDTEAFF TRBJ1-1 TRBV6-5
CSASGGPGAFF TRBJ1-1 TRBV20-1